The clone carrying this T cell receptor beta chain occurred a few times. Antigen: not known. This entry is derived from a study of radiotherapy plus CTLA-4 blockade in lung cancer. The wider study: Among all patients, roughly 17% showed objective responses, while roughly 34% had disease control.

V shed 6 bases and J shed 9 bases, with 18 bases lying between them. CDR1 MRHNA and CDR2 SNTAGT come from the germline V gene. The CDR3 has 15 amino acids. General study results and limits: Once radiotherapy plus ipilimumab had been given, TCR clones derived from tumor expanded in blood. According to reports, early shifts in blood T cell clones, alongside interferon-beta, forecast response most accurately.

Assay: immunoSEQ multiplex PCR; the TCRdb copy retains only in-frame clones and omits some. The table records 60,000 to 85,000 clones, around nine tenths of them present only once. The chain couples TRBV6-4 to TRBJ1-6, with TRBD1 as a possible D gene (5 bases). Material: peripheral blood, obtained from a patient treated with radiotherapy plus ipilimumab. The sequence was obtained from a human donor with non-small cell lung cancer who had stable disease on radiotherapy plus ipilimumab. The CDR3 protein is CASSPEGISSSPLHF. As DNA, the CDR3 is TGTGCCAGCAGCCCCGAGGGGATATCAAGTTCACCCCTCCACTTT.